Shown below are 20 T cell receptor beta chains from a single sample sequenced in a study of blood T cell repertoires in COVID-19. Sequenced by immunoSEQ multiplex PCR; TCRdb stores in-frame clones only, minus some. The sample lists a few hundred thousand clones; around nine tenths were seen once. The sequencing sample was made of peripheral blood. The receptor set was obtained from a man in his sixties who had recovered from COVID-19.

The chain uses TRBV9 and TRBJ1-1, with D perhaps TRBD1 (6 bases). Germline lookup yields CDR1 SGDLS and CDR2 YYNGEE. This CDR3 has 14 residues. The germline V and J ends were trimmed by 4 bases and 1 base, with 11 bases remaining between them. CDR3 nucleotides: TGTGCCAGCAGCACCAAGACAGGGAACACTGAAGCTTTCTTT. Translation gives CASSTKTGNTEAFF.

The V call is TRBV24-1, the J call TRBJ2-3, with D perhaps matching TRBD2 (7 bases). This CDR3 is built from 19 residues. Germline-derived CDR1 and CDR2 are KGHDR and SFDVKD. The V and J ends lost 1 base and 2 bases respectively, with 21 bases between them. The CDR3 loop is CATSDFGGMAGEDTDTQYF. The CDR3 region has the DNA TGTGCCACCAGTGATTTCGGGGGCATGGCGGGAGAGGACACAGATACGCAGTATTTT.

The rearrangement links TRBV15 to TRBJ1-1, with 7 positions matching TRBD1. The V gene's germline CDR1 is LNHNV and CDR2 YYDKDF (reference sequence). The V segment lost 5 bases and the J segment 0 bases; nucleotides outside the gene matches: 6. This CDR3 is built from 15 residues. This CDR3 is CATSDRATLNTEAFF. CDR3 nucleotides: TGTGCCACCAGCGACAGGGCCACATTGAACACTGAAGCTTTCTTT.

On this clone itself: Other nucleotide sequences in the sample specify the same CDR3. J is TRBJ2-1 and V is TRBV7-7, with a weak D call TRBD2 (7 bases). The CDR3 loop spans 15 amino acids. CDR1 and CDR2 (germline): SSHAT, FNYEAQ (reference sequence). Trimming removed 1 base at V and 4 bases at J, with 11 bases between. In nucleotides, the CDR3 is TGTGCCAGCAGCTTAGGGGGGGGCCGGTACAATGAGCAGTTCTTC. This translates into CASSLGGGRYNEQFF.

The CDR3 is CASSFSGVGTGELFF. CDR3 coding DNA: TGTGCCAGCAGCTTTTCGGGAGTCGGCACCGGGGAGCTGTTTTTT. The gene calls are TRBV7-9 and TRBJ2-2; D perhaps matches TRBD2 (6 bases). Trimming removed 3 bases from V and 4 bases from J, with 12 bases in between. The length of the CDR3 is 15 residues. Germline CDR1 is SEHNR and CDR2 is FQNEAQ (reference sequence).

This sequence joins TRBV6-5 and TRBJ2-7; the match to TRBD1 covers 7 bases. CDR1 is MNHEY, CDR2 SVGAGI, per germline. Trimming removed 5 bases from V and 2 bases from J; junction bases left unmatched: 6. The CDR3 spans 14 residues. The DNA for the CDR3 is TGTGCCAGCAGTACAGGACAGGATCCCTACGAGCAGTACTTC. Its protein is CASSTGQDPYEQYF.

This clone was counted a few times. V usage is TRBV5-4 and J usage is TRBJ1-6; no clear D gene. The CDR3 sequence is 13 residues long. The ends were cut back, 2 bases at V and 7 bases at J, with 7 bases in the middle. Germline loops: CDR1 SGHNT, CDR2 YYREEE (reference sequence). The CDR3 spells CASSLPGNSPLHF. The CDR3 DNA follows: TGTGCCAGCAGCTTACCCGGGAATTCACCCCTCCACTTT.

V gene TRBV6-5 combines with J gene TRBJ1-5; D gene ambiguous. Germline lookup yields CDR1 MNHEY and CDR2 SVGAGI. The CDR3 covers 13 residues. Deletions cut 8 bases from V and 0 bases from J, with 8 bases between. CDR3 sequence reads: CASGTFSNQPQHF. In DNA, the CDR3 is TGTGCCAGCGGTACATTTAGCAATCAGCCCCAGCATTTT.

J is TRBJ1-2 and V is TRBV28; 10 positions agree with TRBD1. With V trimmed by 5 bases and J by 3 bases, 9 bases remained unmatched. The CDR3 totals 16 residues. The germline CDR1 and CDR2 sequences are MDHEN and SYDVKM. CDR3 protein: CASSRPLGQGDYGYTF. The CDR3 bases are TGTGCCAGCAGTCGCCCCCTCGGACAGGGGGACTATGGCTACACCTTC.

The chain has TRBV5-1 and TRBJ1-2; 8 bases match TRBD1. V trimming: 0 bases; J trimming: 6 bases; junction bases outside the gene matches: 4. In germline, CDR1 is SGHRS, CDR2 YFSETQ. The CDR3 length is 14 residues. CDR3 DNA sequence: TGCGCCAGCAGCTTGGCCAGGGGGCCGGATGGCTACACCTTC. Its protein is CASSLARGPDGYTF. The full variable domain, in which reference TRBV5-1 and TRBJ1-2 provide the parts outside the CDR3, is KAGVTQTPRYLIKTRGQQVTLSCSPISGHRSVSWYQQTPGQGLQFLFEYFSETQRNKGNFPGRFSGRQFSNSRSEMNVSTLELGDSALYLCASSLARGPDGYTFGSGTRLTVV.

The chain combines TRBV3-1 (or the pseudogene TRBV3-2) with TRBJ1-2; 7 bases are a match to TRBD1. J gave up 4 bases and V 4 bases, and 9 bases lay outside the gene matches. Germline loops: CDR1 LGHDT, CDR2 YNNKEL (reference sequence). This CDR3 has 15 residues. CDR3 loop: CASSRRQGLTYGYTF. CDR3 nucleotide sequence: TGTGCCAGCAGCCGACGACAGGGACTGACCTATGGCTACACCTTC.

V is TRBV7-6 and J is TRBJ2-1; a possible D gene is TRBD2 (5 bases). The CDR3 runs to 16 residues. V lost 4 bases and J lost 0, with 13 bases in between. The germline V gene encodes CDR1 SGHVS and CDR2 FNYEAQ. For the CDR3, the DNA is TGTGCCAGCAGCTCGTACGCGGGCCCCTCCTACAATGAGCAGTTCTTC. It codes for CASSSYAGPSYNEQFF. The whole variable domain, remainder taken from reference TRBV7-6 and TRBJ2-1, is GAGVSQSPRYKVTKRGQDVALRCDPISGHVSLYWYRQALGQGPEFLTYFNYEAQQDKSGLPNDRFSAERPEGSISTLTIQRTEQRDSAMYRCASSSYAGPSYNEQFFGPGTRLTVL.

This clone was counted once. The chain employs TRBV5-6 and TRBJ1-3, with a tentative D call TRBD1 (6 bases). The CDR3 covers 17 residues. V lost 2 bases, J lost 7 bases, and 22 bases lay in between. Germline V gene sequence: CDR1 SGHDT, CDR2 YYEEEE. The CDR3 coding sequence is TGTGCCAGCAGCTTCCCGGTAGGCGGGGGGCTAGTGAACACCATATATTTT. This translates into CASSFPVGGGLVNTIYF.

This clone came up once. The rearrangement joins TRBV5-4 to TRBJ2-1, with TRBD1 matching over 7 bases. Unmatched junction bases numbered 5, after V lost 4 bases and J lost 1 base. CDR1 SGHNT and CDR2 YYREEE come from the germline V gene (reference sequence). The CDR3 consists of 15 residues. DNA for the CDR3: TGTGCCAGCAGCCCTACAGGGGCTTCCTACAATGAGCAGTTCTTC. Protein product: CASSPTGASYNEQFF.

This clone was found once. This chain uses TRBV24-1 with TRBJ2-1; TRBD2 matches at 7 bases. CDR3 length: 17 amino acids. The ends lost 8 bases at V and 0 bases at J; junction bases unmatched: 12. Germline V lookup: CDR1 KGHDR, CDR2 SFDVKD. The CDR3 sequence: CATKRGGTVSSYNEQFF. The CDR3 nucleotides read TGTGCCACCAAACGCGGGGGAACTGTCAGCTCCTACAATGAGCAGTTCTTC.

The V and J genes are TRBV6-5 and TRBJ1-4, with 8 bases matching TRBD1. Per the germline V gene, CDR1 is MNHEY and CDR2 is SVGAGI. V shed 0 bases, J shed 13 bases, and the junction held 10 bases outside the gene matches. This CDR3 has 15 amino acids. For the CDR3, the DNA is TGTGCCAGCAGTTACTCGGGACAGGCCGTGGCGGGACTGTTTTTT. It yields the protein CASSYSGQAVAGLFF.

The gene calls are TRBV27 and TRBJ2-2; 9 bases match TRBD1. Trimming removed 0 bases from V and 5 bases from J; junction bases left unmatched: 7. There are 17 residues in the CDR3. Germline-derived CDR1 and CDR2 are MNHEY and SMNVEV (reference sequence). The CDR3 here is CASSLSRTGDRTGELFF. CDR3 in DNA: TGTGCCAGCAGTTTATCTCGGACAGGGGATCGGACCGGGGAGCTGTTTTTT.

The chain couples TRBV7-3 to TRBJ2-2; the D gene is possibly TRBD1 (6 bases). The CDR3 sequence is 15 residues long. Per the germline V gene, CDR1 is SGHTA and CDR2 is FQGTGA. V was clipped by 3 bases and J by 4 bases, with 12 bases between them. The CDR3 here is CASSFQGWGTGELFF. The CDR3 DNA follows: TGTGCCAGCAGCTTTCAGGGGTGGGGCACCGGGGAGCTGTTTTTT.

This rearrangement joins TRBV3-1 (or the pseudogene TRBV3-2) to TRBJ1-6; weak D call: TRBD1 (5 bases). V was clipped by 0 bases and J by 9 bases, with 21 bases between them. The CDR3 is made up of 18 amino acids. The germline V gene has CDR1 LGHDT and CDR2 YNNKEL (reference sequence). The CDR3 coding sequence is TGTGCCAGCAGCCAAGATTTACCAATGATGCAGGGCCGTTCACCCCTCCACTTT. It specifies CASSQDLPMMQGRSPLHF.

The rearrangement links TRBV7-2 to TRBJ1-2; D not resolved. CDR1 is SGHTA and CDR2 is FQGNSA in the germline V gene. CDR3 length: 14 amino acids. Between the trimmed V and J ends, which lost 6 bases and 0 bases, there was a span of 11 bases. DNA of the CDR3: TGTGCCAGCAGTTCCGGCGGGGCTAACTATGGCTACACCTTC. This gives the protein CASSSGGANYGYTF.